Listed below are T cell receptor beta chains from one sample, sequenced in a study of CD8+CD57+ T cells in acquired aplastic anemia. TCRdb processed the reads anew with MiXCR; each CDR3 protein has one entry. Of about 81,000 distinct CDR3 sequences in the sample, about half were seen once. Sequencing input: sorted CD4+, CD8+, or CD8+CD57+ T cells (not recorded which) from PBMCs. These receptors originate from a human donor in good health, serving as a control. CDR3s include the opening cysteine and the closing phenylalanine or tryptophan. Fields, in order: CDR3 protein, CDR3 DNA, D gene, V gene, clone size, J gene. The D gene is left open where the match is weak. Not all rows give a size; the values are once, few, many and, for expanded clones, a class.

CDR3: CASSSGRNEQYF; DNA: TGCGCCAGCAGCTCGGGACGGAACGAGCAGTACTTC; D: NA; V: TRBV7-9; size: NA; J: TRBJ2-7
CDR3: CASSPDGPYEQYF; DNA: TGTGCCAGCAGTCCGGACGGTCCCTACGAGCAGTACTTC; D: NA; V: TRBV27; size: many; J: TRBJ2-7
CDR3: CASSVDRGNYGYTF; DNA: TGTGCCAGCAGCGTGGACAGGGGGAACTATGGCTACACCTTC; D: TRBD1; V: TRBV5-5; size: few; J: TRBJ1-2
CDR3: CAWSHDSGGPNTGELFF; DNA: TGTGCCTGGAGTCATGATTCGGGAGGGCCGAACACCGGGGAGCTGTTTTTT; D: TRBD2; V: TRBV30; size: few; J: TRBJ2-2
CDR3: CASSEQGNTEAFF; DNA: TGTGCCAGCAGTGAACAGGGAAACACTGAAGCTTTCTTT; D: NA; V: TRBV2; size: NA; J: TRBJ1-1
CDR3: CASSLGDSGGAVFPDTQYF; DNA: TGTGCCAGCAGCTTAGGAGATAGCGGGGGGGCAGTCTTTCCAGATACGCAGTATTTT; D: TRBD2; V: TRBV11-1; size: NA; J: TRBJ2-3
CDR3: CASTLGPNTEAFF; DNA: TGCGCCAGCACCCTGGGGCCGAACACTGAAGCTTTCTTT; D: NA; V: TRBV7-3; size: NA; J: TRBJ1-1
CDR3: CASIRSGGIADTQYF; DNA: TGTGCCAGCATTCGAAGCGGGGGAATCGCAGATACGCAGTATTTT; D: TRBD2; V: TRBV27; size: NA; J: TRBJ2-3
CDR3: CASRLREGNTIYF; DNA: TGCGCCAGCAGGTTGCGGGAAGGAAACACCATATATTTT; D: NA; V: TRBV10-1; size: few; J: TRBJ1-3
CDR3: CASSPISGANVLTF; DNA: TGTGCCAGTAGTCCGATCTCTGGGGCCAACGTCCTGACTTTC; D: NA; V: TRBV19; size: many; J: TRBJ2-6
CDR3: CATSIGGQGAGEQFF; DNA: TGTGCCACCAGCATAGGGGGACAGGGGGCGGGTGAGCAGTTCTTC; D: TRBD1; V: TRBV15; size: few; J: TRBJ2-1
CDR3: CSATSGRNEQFF; DNA: TGCAGTGCGACTAGCGGGAGGAATGAGCAGTTCTTC; D: TRBD2; V: TRBV20-1; size: NA; J: TRBJ2-1
CDR3: CSAKPGTDQDSPLHF; DNA: TGCAGTGCTAAACCTGGGACAGACCAAGATTCACCCCTCCACTTT; D: TRBD1; V: TRBV20-1; size: NA; J: TRBJ1-6
CDR3: CATSRELAPDEQFF; DNA: TGTGCCACCAGCAGAGAACTAGCCCCCGATGAGCAGTTCTTC; D: NA; V: TRBV15; size: many; J: TRBJ2-1
CDR3: CSVGGGRNGYTF; DNA: TGCAGCGTTGGCGGGGGTAGGAATGGCTACACCTTC; D: NA; V: TRBV29-1; size: few; J: TRBJ1-2
CDR3: CSAPRTTGFQYF; DNA: TGCAGTGCGCCCCGGACGACGGGATTTCAGTATTTT; D: NA; V: TRBV20-1; size: NA; J: TRBJ2-3
CDR3: CASSPRDREVYGYTF; DNA: TGTGCCAGTAGTCCTCGGGACAGGGAGGTCTATGGCTACACCTTC; D: TRBD1; V: TRBV19; size: once; J: TRBJ1-2
CDR3: CATSDAGSSYEQYF; DNA: TGTGCCACCAGTGACGCCGGGTCCAGCTACGAGCAGTACTTC; D: NA; V: TRBV24-1; size: NA; J: TRBJ2-7
CDR3: CSASRGGRFPYNEQFF; DNA: TGCAGTGCTAGCCGAGGGGGAAGGTTCCCCTACAATGAGCAGTTCTTC; D: NA; V: TRBV20-1; size: NA; J: TRBJ2-1
CDR3: CASSVPGADDDGYTF; DNA: TGTGCCAGCAGCGTGCCGGGAGCGGACGATGATGGCTACACCTTC; D: NA; V: TRBV7-6; size: NA; J: TRBJ1-2
CDR3: CASTIDRPETQYF; DNA: TGCGCCAGCACGATCGACCGCCCCGAGACCCAGTACTTC; D: NA; V: TRBV10-1; size: NA; J: TRBJ2-5
CDR3: CASSDSGDYLDEQYF; DNA: TGCGCCAGCAGTGACTCGGGGGACTACCTGGACGAGCAGTACTTC; D: TRBD2; V: TRBV10-1; size: NA; J: TRBJ2-7
CDR3: CASSSRELKRGTDTQCF; DNA: TGTGCCAGCAGTTCCCGGGAACTAAAAAGAGGCACAGATACGCAGTGTTTT; D: NA; V: TRBV25-1; size: NA; J: TRBJ2-3
CDR3: CSARDQRGTYEKLFF; DNA: TGCAGTGCTAGAGATCAAAGGGGGACGTATGAAAAACTGTTTTTT; D: NA; V: TRBV20-1; size: NA; J: TRBJ1-4
CDR3: CASSSGQVNEKLFF; DNA: TGTGCCAGCAGCTCTGGACAGGTTAATGAAAAACTGTTTTTT; D: TRBD1; V: TRBV7-9; size: many; J: TRBJ1-4
CDR3: CASSLGGSGPYEQYF; DNA: TGTGCCAGCAGCTTAGGGGGAAGCGGTCCCTACGAGCAGTACTTC; D: NA; V: TRBV11-2; size: many; J: TRBJ2-7
CDR3: CASKRSTDTQYF; DNA: TGTGCCAGCAAGAGAAGCACAGATACGCAGTATTTT; D: NA; V: TRBV2; size: NA; J: TRBJ2-3
CDR3: CSVVYEWSSYGQYF; DNA: TGCAGCGTTGTGTATGAGTGGAGCTCCTACGGGCAGTACTTC; D: NA; V: TRBV29-1; size: many; J: TRBJ2-7
CDR3: CASSVQTF; DNA: TGTGCCAGTAGCGTCCAGACTTTT; D: NA; V: TRBV19; size: NA; J: TRBJ1-4
CDR3: CSARIYGSYNEQFF; DNA: TGCAGTGCTAGAATTTATGGCAGCTACAATGAGCAGTTCTTC; D: NA; V: TRBV20-1; size: NA; J: TRBJ2-1
CDR3: CSVESMWEGLRF; DNA: TGCAGCGTTGAAAGTATGTGGGAGGGCCTGAGATTC; D: TRBD2; V: TRBV29-1; size: many; J: TRBJ2-4